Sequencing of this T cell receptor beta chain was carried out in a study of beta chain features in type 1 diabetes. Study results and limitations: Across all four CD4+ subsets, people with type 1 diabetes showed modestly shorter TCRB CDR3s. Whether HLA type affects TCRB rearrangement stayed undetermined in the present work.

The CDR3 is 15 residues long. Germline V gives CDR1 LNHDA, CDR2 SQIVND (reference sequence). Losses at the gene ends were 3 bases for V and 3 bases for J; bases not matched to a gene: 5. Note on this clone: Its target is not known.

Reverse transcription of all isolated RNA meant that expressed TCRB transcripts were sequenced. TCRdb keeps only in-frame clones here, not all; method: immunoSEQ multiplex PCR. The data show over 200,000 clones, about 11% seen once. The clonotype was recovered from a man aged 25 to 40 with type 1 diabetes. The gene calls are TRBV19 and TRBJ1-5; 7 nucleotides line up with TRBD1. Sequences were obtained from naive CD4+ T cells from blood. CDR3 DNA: TGTGCCAGTAGTATGGGGGGACAGATCAATCAGCCCCAGCATTTT. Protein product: CASSMGGQINQPQHF.